This T cell receptor beta chain was sequenced in a study of tumor and adjacent non-tumor tissue in lung cancer. Worth noting for this clonotype: Compared with germline, one end of the junction differs, possibly owing to a read error.

A modified ARM-PCR protocol with three rounds of nested PCR amplified TCRbeta. TCRdb re-called the multiplex PCR reads through MiXCR, storing one row per CDR3 protein. Of tens of thousands of distinct CDR3 sequences listed, over 80% are singletons. This CDR3 contains 14 residues. Germline assignment: CDR1 DFQATT and CDR2 SNEGSKA (reference sequence). No cell sorting was done before RNA was extracted from the tissue. The receptor's source is a woman in her 50s with non-small cell lung cancer. What was sequenced was lung tumor tissue. The chain carries TRBV20-1 and TRBJ2-7, with 7 bases lining up with TRBD1. The CDR3 here is CSARASGQSYEQYF. The CDR3 nucleotides read TGCAGTGCTAGAGCGTCGGGACAGTCCTACGAGCAATACTTC.